What follows are 8 T cell receptor beta chains derived from one specimen sequenced in a study of vaccination and CD4 T cells after COVID-19 (dated by TCRdb to between 2022 and 2023). Their specific antigens are unknown. The treatment or condition label, read with the paper, signifies: roughly nine-day PBMC culture with coronavirus spike peptide pools or control peptides (ViraFEST assay). Library creation used PCR. The listed sequencing device is Illumina iSeq 100. TCR sequencing of DNA from cultured CD4+ T cells used the Oncomine TCR Beta short-read assay at the Johns Hopkins FTIC core. TCRdb took the public reads, trimmed them with fastp at Q25, ran MiXCR for clone calling and kept in-frame beta chains. Rows are combined by CDR3 protein, so each entry shows the most common genes and DNA. Counted in this sample were approximately 13,000 distinct CDR3 sequences; around 55% of them appeared once. Approximately 16% of the sample lies in the top ten.

The sequenced sample consisted of CD4+ T cells from blood, cultured in vitro. All receptors derive from a human donor who had recovered from COVID-19.

The V call is TRBV30, the J call TRBJ1-6, with 7 nucleotides matching TRBD1. The CDR3 extends over 15 amino acids. V shed 0 bases, J shed 9 bases, and the junction held 8 bases outside the gene matches. In germline, CDR1 is GTSNPN, CDR2 SVGIG (reference sequence). The CDR3 spells CAWSVGGERGSPLHF. The CDR3 DNA sequence: TGTGCCTGGAGTGTAGGGGGCGAACGGGGTTCACCCCTCCACTTT.

In this sample, this clonotype turned up a few times. CDR3 in amino acids: CSARDGRGDTGELFF. The DNA of the CDR3 is TGCAGTGCTAGAGATGGCCGGGGGGACACCGGGGAGCTGTTTTTT. The gene calls are TRBV20-1 and TRBJ2-2, with 7 bases aligning to TRBD2. CDR3 length equals 15 residues. J was trimmed by 3 bases and V by 0 bases; bases with no gene match: 4. From germline, CDR1 is DFQATT and CDR2 SNEGSKA (reference sequence).

V and J are TRBV6-1 and TRBJ2-3, with 12 bases matching TRBD2. Germline V gives CDR1 MNHNS, CDR2 SASEGT. J was trimmed by 1 base and V by 5 bases; bases with no gene match: 4. The CDR3 runs to 16 residues. CDR3 in amino acids: CASSTRLAGGTDTQYF. The CDR3 nucleotides are TGTGCCAGCAGTACCCGACTAGCGGGAGGCACAGATACGCAGTATTTT.

This sequence joins TRBV6-4 and TRBJ1-5; D is perhaps TRBD1 (6 bases). The CDR3 has 19 residues. V lost 7 bases, J lost 3 bases, and 28 bases lay in between. From germline, CDR1 is MRHNA and CDR2 SNTAGT. This chain's CDR3 is CASIGGDAEAEVDNQPQHF. As DNA, the CDR3 is TGTGCCAGCATAGGGGGGGATGCAGAAGCAGAGGTAGACAATCAGCCCCAGCATTTT.

The chain employs TRBV6-5 and TRBJ1-3; D gene ambiguous. Germline V CDR1 and CDR2: MNHEY, SVGAGI. V was trimmed by 4 bases and J by 0 bases, leaving 7 bases between them. CDR3 length: 14 residues. Written as DNA, the CDR3 is TGTGCCAGCAGTTCCCTGCACTCTGGAAACACCATATATTTT. Translation: CASSSLHSGNTIYF.

J is TRBJ2-1 and V is TRBV5-4; D possibly uses TRBD1 or TRBD2 (5 bases each). This CDR3 is 16 amino acids long. Germline-derived CDR1 and CDR2 are SGHNT and YYREEE (reference sequence). V gave up 2 bases and J gave up 6 bases, with 18 bases separating them. The CDR3 nucleotides read TGTGCCAGCAGCTTTCGGGTCGGCGTGGGACCCAATGAGCAGTTCTTC. Its protein product is CASSFRVGVGPNEQFF.

The genes are TRBV6-2 or TRBV6-3 and TRBJ2-3; 7 bases fit TRBD2. Trimming removed 6 bases from V and 2 bases from J; junction bases left unmatched: 2. CDR1 and CDR2 (germline): MNHEY, SVGEGT. The CDR3 has 13 amino acids. CDR3 DNA sequence: TGTGCCAGCAGGCTAGCGGCCACAGATACGCAGTATTTT. It yields the protein CASRLAATDTQYF.

The V and J genes are TRBV19 and TRBJ2-7; 12 positions agree with TRBD1. The CDR3 has 15 residues. Trimming at V came to 4 bases and at J to 4 bases, leaving 5 bases not matched to a gene. Germline CDR1 LNHDA, CDR2 SQIVND (reference sequence). CDR3 sequence: CASSRGTGGRYEQYF. CDR3 nucleotides: TGTGCCAGTAGTAGGGGGACAGGGGGCAGGTACGAGCAGTACTTC.